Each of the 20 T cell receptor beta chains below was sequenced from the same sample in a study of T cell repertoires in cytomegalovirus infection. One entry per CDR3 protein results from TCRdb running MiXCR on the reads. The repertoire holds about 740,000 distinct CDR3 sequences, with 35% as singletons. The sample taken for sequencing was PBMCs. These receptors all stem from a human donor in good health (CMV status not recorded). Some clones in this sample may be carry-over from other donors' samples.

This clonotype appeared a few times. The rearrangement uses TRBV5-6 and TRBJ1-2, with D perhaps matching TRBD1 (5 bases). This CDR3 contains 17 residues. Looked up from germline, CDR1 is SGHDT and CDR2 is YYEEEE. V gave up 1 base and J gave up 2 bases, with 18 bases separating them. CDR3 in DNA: TGTGCCAGCAGCTTGCCCCCGCGAGGCAGGGCGAACTATGGCTACACCTTC. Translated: CASSLPPRGRANYGYTF.

CDR3 sequence reads: CASSSPQGTWGYTF. The CDR3 DNA sequence: TGTGCCAGCAGCTCCCCCCAGGGGACGTGGGGCTACACCTTC. The chain carries TRBV5-6 and TRBJ1-2; a weak D match, TRBD1 (6 bases). Germline V gives CDR1 SGHDT, CDR2 YYEEEE. The V end lost 3 bases, the J end lost 8 bases, and 17 bases lay between the germline ends. The CDR3 runs to 14 residues.

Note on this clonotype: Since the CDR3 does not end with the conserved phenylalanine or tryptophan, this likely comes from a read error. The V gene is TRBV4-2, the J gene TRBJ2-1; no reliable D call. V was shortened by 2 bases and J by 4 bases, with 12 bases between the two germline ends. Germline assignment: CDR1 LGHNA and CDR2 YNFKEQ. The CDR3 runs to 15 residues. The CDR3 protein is CASSQRGSLYNEQFL. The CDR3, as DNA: TGTGCCAGCAGCCAAAGAGGTAGCCTTTACAATGAGCAGTTCTTA.

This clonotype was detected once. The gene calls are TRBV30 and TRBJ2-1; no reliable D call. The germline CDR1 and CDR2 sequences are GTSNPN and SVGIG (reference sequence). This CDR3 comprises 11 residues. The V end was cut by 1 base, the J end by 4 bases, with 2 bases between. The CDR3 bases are TGTGCCTGGAGTGAATACAATGAGCAGTTCTTC. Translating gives CAWSEYNEQFF.

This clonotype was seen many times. In DNA, the CDR3 is TGTGCCAGCAGCTTAACCGCGAGCTCTGGAAACACCATATATTTT. The encoded protein is CASSLTASSGNTIYF. The J gene is TRBJ1-3, the V gene TRBV7-2, with D hard to call. V lost 2 bases and J 0 bases, leaving 8 bases between the germline ends. This CDR3 spans 15 amino acids. Germline CDR1 is SGHTA and CDR2 is FQGNSA.

The CDR3 loop reads CASSTQSGQSEKLFF. CDR3 nucleotides: TGTGCCAGTAGTACCCAATCAGGACAGTCCGAAAAACTGTTTTTT. V is TRBV19 and J is TRBJ1-4; D may be TRBD1 (6 bases). Looked up from germline, CDR1 is LNHDA and CDR2 is SQIVND (reference sequence). The CDR3 length is 15 residues. V lost 4 bases and J 8 bases, leaving 17 bases between the germline ends.

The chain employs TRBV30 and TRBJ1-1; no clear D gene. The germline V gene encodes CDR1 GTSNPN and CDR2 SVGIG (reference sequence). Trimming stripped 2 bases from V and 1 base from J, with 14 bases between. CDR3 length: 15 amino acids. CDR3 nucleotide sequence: TGTGCCTGGAGTCCCACGGGGATACGGAACACTGAAGCTTTCTTT. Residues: CAWSPTGIRNTEAFF.

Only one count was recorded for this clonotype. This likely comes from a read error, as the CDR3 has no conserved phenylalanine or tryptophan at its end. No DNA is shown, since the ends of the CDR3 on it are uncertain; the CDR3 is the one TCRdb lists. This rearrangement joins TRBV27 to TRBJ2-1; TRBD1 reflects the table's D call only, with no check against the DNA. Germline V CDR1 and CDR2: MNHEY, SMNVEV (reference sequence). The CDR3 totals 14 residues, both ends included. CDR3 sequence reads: CASSLSTPWNEQVC.

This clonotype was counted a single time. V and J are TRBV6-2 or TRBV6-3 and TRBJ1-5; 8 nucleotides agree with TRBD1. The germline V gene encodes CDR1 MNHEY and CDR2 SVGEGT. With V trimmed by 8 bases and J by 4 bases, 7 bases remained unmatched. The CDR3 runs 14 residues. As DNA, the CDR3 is TGTGCCAGCCGCCCACAGGGGGGTAATCAGCCCCAGCATTTT. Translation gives CASRPQGGNQPQHF.

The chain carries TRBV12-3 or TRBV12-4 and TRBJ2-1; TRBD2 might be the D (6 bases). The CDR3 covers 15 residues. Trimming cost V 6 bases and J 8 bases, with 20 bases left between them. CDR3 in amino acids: CASSPQGGGGDEQFF. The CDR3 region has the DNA TGTGCCAGCAGCCCTCAGGGAGGTGGCGGCGATGAGCAGTTCTTC.

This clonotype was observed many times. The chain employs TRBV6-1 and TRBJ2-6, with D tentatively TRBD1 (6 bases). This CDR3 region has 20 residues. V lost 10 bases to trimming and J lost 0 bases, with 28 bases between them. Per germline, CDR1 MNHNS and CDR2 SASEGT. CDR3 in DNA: TGTGCCACCCTCCCCAGGGGCCCCCGGGACCTGCCCTCTGGGGCCAACGTCCTGACTTTC. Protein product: CATLPRGPRDLPSGANVLTF.

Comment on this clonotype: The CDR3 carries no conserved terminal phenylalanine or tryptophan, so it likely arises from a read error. For the CDR3, the DNA is TGTGCCAGCAGTTCGGGACAGATCTCCTACGAGCAGTACTTA. Protein product: CASSSGQISYEQYL. The chain combines TRBV12-3 or TRBV12-4 with TRBJ2-7; 7 bases agree with TRBD1. The CDR3 has 14 amino acids. V was clipped by 4 bases and J by 0 bases; unmatched bases: 3.

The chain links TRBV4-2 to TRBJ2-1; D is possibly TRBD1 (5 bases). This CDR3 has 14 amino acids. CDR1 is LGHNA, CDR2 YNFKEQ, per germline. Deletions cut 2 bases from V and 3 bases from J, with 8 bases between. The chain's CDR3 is CASSQRQNYNEQFF. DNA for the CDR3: TGTGCCAGCAGCCAAAGACAGAACTACAATGAGCAGTTCTTC.

CDR3 DNA sequence: TGTGCCATCAGCGACGTGGAATCCGCTTCCTACGAGCAGTACTTC. Protein sequence: CAISDVESASYEQYF. V usage is TRBV10-3 and J usage is TRBJ2-7; the D is unclear. CDR3 length: 15 residues. The germline V and J ends were trimmed by 6 bases and 1 base, with 16 bases remaining between them. Germline CDR1 is ENHRY and CDR2 is SYGVKD.

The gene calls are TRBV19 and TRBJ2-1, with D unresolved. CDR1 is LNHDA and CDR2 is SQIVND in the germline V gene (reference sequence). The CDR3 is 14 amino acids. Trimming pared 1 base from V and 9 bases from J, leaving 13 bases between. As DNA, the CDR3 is TGTGCCAGTAGTATAGGCAGTCCCGCCCGTGAGCAGTTCTTC. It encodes CASSIGSPAREQFF.

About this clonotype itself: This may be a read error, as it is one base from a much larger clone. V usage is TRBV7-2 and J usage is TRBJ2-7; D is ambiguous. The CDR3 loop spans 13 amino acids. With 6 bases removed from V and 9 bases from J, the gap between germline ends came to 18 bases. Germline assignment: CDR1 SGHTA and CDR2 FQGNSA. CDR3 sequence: CASSSTQVDGQYF. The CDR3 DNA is TGTGCCAGCAGTTCCACTCAGGTGGACGGGCAGTACTTC.

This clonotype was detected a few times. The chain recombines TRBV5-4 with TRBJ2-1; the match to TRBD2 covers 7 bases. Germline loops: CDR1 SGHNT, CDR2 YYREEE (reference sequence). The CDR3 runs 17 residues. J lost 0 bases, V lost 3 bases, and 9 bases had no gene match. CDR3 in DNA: TGTGCCAGCAGCTCTAGACTAGCCCAAAGCTCCTACAATGAGCAGTTCTTC. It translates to CASSSRLAQSSYNEQFF.

CDR3 DNA sequence: TGTGCCAGCGCCACATCCGGGCTTACAGTAATGTACTTC. Translated, it gives CASATSGLTVMYF. This chain uses TRBV6-1 with TRBJ2-7, with D hard to call. V lost 8 bases, J lost 12 bases, and 23 bases lay in between. From germline, CDR1 is MNHNS and CDR2 SASEGT. This CDR3 has 13 residues.

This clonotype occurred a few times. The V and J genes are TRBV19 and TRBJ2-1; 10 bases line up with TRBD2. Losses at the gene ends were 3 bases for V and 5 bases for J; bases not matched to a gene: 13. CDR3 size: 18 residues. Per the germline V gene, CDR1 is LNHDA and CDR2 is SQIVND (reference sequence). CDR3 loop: CASSMPSGRGTRNNEQFF. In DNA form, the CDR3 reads TGTGCCAGTAGTATGCCTAGCGGGAGAGGAACCCGAAACAATGAGCAGTTCTTC.

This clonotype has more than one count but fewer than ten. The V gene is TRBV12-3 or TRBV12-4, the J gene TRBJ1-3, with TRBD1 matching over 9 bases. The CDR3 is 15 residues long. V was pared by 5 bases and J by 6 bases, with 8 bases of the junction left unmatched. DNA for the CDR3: TGTGCCAGCAGTCCAGGGACAGGGATGACAAACACCATATATTTT. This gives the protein CASSPGTGMTNTIYF.